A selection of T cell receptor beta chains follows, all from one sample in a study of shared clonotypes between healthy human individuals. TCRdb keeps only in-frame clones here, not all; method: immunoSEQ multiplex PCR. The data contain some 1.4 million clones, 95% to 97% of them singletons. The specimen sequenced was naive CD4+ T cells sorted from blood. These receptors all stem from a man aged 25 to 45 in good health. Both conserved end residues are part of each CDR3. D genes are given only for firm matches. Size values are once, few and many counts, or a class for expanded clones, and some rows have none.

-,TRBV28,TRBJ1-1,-,CASRTNTEAFF,TGTGCCAGCAGGACCAACACTGAAGCTTTCTTT
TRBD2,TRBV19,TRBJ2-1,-,CASKRLAGVYNEQFF,TGTGCCAGTAAGAGGTTAGCGGGAGTCTACAATGAGCAGTTCTTC
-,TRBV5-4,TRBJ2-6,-,CASSLSSGANVLTF,TGTGCCAGCAGCTTGAGCTCTGGGGCCAACGTCCTGACTTTC
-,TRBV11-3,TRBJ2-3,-,CASRLSLSTDTQYF,TGTGCCAGCCGACTCAGCCTTAGCACAGATACGCAGTATTTT
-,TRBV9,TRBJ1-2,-,CASSHSGTSNYGYTF,TGTGCCAGCAGTCACTCCGGGACGTCGAACTATGGCTACACCTTC
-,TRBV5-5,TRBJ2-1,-,CASSSRDLYTEQFF,TGTGCCAGCAGCAGCCGGGACTTATACACTGAGCAGTTCTTC
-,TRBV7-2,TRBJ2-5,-,CASSPGTAPQETQYF,TGTGCCAGCAGCCCCGGGACGGCTCCTCAAGAGACCCAGTACTTC
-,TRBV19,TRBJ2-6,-,CASSMTGGMPSGANVLTF,TGTGCCAGTAGTATGACTGGCGGGATGCCCTCTGGGGCCAACGTCCTGACTTTC
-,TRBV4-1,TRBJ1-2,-,CASSQVGIHSGDYGYTF,TGCGCCAGCAGCCAAGTCGGTATTCACAGCGGAGACTATGGCTACACCTTC
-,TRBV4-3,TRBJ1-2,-,CASSQDGPGTSGYTF,TGCGCCAGCAGCCAAGATGGGCCGGGGACGTCAGGCTACACCTTC
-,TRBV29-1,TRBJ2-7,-,CSAGSLSYEQYF,TGCAGCGCCGGATCTCTCTCCTACGAGCAGTACTTC
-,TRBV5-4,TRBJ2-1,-,CASSSAPGTSYNEQFF,TGTGCCAGCAGCTCTGCCCCAGGGACCTCCTACAATGAGCAGTTCTTC
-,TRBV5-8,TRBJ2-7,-,CASSLAGPSYEQYF,TGTGCCAGCAGCTTGGCGGGCCCCTCCTACGAGCAGTACTTC
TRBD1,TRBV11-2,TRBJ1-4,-,CASSPGQGGEKLFF,TGTGCCAGCAGCCCAGGACAGGGTGGTGAAAAACTGTTTTTT
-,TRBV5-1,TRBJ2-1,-,CASSLAVVYNEQFF,TGCGCCAGCAGCTTGGCCGTTGTCTACAATGAGCAGTTCTTC
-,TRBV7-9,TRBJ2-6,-,CASSLAGGFSGANVLTF,TGTGCCAGCAGCTTAGCCGGGGGTTTCTCTGGGGCCAACGTCCTGACTTTC
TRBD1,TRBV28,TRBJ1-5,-,CASSSSGTGGQPQHF,TGTGCCAGCAGTTCATCCGGGACAGGGGGCCAGCCCCAGCATTTT
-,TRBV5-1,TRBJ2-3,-,CASSREPSGDTQYF,TGCGCCAGCAGCCGAGAGCCATCTGGAGATACGCAGTATTTT
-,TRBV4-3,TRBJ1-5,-,CASSQVDRPGQPQHF,TGCGCCAGCAGCCAAGTAGACAGGCCGGGTCAGCCCCAGCATTTT
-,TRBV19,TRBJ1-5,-,CASSIGRADQPQHF,TGTGCCAGTAGTATAGGCAGGGCCGATCAGCCCCAGCATTTT
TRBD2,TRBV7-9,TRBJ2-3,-,CASSFNRGGTDTQYF,TGTGCCAGCAGCTTTAACCGGGGGGGCACAGATACGCAGTATTTT
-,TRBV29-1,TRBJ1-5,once,CSVMAGGGNQPQHF,TGCAGCGTTATGGCAGGAGGTGGCAATCAGCCCCAGCATTTT
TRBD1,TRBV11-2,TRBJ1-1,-,CASSLSSGGLLTEAFF,TGTGCCAGCAGCTTATCGTCAGGGGGCTTGCTTACTGAAGCTTTCTTT
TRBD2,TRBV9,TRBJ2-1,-,CASSPRTSGRPHEQFF,TGTGCCAGCAGCCCGAGGACTAGCGGGAGACCGCATGAGCAGTTCTTC
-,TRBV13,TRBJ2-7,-,CASSSDSSRSYEQYF,TGTGCCAGCAGCTCCGACAGCTCGCGATCCTACGAGCAGTACTTC
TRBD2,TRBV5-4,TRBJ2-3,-,CASRPSQGLAGADTQYF,TGTGCCAGCAGACCATCCCAAGGACTAGCGGGAGCAGATACGCAGTATTTT
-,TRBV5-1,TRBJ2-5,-,CASSFTRAFGETQYF,TGCGCCAGCAGCTTCACAAGGGCCTTTGGAGAGACCCAGTACTTC
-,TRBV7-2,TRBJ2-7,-,CASSLVGSSQRYEQYF,TGTGCCAGCAGCTTAGTTGGGTCTTCCCAACGCTACGAGCAGTACTTC
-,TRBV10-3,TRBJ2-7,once,CAISVAPSSYEQYF,TGTGCCATCAGTGTAGCGCCGAGCTCCTACGAGCAGTACTTC
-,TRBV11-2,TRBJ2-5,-,CASSLARGWETQYF,TGTGCCAGCAGCCTAGCACGGGGTTGGGAGACCCAGTACTTC
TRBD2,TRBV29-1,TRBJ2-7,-,CSGVTRTSGFHEQYF,TGCAGCGGCGTGACTCGGACTAGCGGGTTCCACGAGCAGTACTTC
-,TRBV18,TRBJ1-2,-,CASSPPGNYGYTF,TGTGCCAGCTCACCACCGGGTAACTATGGCTACACCTTC
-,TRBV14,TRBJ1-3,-,CASSQTTGRRNTIYF,TGTGCCAGCAGCCAAACCACAGGGCGTAGAAACACCATATATTTT
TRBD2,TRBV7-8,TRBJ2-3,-,CASSYLGGGSIPDTQYF,TGTGCCAGCAGCTACCTGGGAGGCGGGAGTATCCCAGATACGCAGTATTTT
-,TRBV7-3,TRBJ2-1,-,CASSRLENYNEQFF,TGTGCCAGCAGCCGACTAGAAAACTACAATGAGCAGTTCTTC
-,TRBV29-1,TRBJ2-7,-,CSVRIGAIYEQYF,TGCAGCGTTCGAATAGGAGCAATCTACGAGCAGTACTTC
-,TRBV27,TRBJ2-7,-,CASSFGQPYYEQYF,TGTGCCAGCAGTTTTGGACAGCCTTACTACGAGCAGTACTTC
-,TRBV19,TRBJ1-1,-,CASSGWGGGEAFF,TGTGCCAGTAGTGGCTGGGGCGGGGGTGAAGCTTTCTTT
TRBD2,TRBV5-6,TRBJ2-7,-,CASSRFWREGHREQYF,TGTGCCAGCAGTCGCTTTTGGCGGGAGGGCCATCGCGAGCAGTACTTC
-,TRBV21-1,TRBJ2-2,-,CASSKGIGGELFF,TGTGCCAGCAGCAAAGGAATCGGCGGGGAGCTGTTTTTT
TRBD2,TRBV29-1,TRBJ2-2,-,CSVPGLAYTGELFF,TGCAGCGTTCCGGGACTAGCGTACACCGGGGAGCTGTTTTTT
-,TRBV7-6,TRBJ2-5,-,CASSLQPGSQETQYF,TGTGCCAGCAGCTTACAGCCGGGTTCCCAAGAGACCCAGTACTTC
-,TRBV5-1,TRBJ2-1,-,CASSPRGNKSYNEQFF,TGCGCCAGCAGCCCCCGGGGGAATAAGTCGTACAATGAGCAGTTCTTC
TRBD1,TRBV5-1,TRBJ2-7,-,CASSPSVDRAEHF,TGCGCCAGCAGCCCTTCTGTGGACAGGGCGGAGCACTTC
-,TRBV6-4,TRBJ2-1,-,CASSGLRGNEQFF,TGTGCCAGCAGTGGACTTAGAGGCAATGAGCAGTTCTTC
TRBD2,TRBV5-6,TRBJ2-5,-,CASSLGPSGGQETQYF,TGTGCCAGCAGCTTGGGTCCTAGCGGGGGACAAGAGACCCAGTACTTC
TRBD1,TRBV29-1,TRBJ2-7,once,CSVRKRSGQGANEQYF,TGCAGCGTCCGCAAGCGGTCGGGACAGGGGGCGAACGAGCAGTACTTC
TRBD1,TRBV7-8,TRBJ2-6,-,CASSLVSGGASGANVLTF,TGTGCCAGCAGCTTAGTCTCAGGGGGCGCTTCTGGGGCCAACGTCCTGACTTTC
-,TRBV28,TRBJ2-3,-,CASSTRTSTDTQYF,TGTGCCAGCAGTACAAGGACATCCACAGATACGCAGTATTTT
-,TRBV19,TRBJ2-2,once,CASSSSLITGELFF,TGTGCCAGTAGTTCTAGCCTTATAACCGGGGAGCTGTTTTTT
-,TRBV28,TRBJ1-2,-,CASSYGGGYTF,TGTGCCAGCAGTTACGGTGGTGGCTACACCTTC
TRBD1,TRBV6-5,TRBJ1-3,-,CASSYGQGSGNTIYF,TGTGCCAGCAGTTACGGACAGGGGTCCGGAAACACCATATATTTT
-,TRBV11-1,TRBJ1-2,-,CASSGRDIRNYGYTF,TGTGCCAGCAGCGGCAGGGACATCAGAAACTATGGCTACACCTTC
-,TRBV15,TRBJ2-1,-,CATSGGADSYNEQFF,TGTGCCACCAGCGGGGGCGCTGACAGCTACAATGAGCAGTTCTTC
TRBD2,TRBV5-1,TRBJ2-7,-,CASSLVAGDYEQYF,TGCGCCAGCAGCTTAGTAGCGGGGGACTACGAGCAGTACTTC